One sample yielded the 8 T cell receptor beta chains listed below, sequenced in a study of type 1 regulatory T cells. These TCRs' antigens remain unknown. MiXCR was run by TCRdb on the reads, yielding one entry per CDR3 protein. Among more than 50,000 distinct CDR3 sequences listed, 60% to 80% were seen once. Sequencing was carried out using cultured non-Tr1 T cells, either the whole culture or a sorted T cell fraction (not recorded which). The source of these receptors is a human donor in good health.

The CDR3 bases are TGTGCCAGTAGTACAGAGTCCTACGAGCAGTACTTC. This gives the protein CASSTESYEQYF. The chain joins TRBV19 to TRBJ2-7; no clear D. This CDR3 spans 12 amino acids. Trimming took off 4 bases at V and 1 base at J, with 5 bases between the two ends. The germline V gene encodes CDR1 LNHDA and CDR2 SQIVND (reference sequence).

The chain uses TRBV5-4 and TRBJ2-1; 7 positions match TRBD1. There are 13 residues in the CDR3. With 7 bases clipped from V and 5 bases from J, the junction kept 6 bases outside the gene matches. Germline assignment: CDR1 SGHNT and CDR2 YYREEE (reference sequence). In nucleotides, the CDR3 is TGTGCCAGCTCACCAGGGGGAAACAATGAGCAGTTCTTC. As protein: CASSPGGNNEQFF.

The chain joins TRBV20-1 to TRBJ1-5, with D maybe TRBD1 (5 bases). The ends were cut back, 6 bases at V and 0 bases at J, with 12 bases in the middle. The CDR3 extends over 14 amino acids. Germline CDR1 is DFQATT and CDR2 is SNEGSKA (reference sequence). The CDR3 nucleotides are TGCAGTGCCAGACAGTCATATAGCAATCAGCCCCAGCATTTT. It yields the protein CSARQSYSNQPQHF.

This clonotype has a handful of counts. This rearrangement joins TRBV3-1 to TRBJ2-1, with TRBD2 matching 12 bases. With V trimmed by 4 bases and J by 4 bases, 2 bases remained unmatched. CDR1 and CDR2 (germline): LGHDT, YNNKEL (reference sequence). The CDR3 is 15 amino acids. The CDR3 spells CASSPTSGSYNEQFF. The DNA of the CDR3 is TGTGCCAGCAGCCCGACTAGCGGGAGTTACAATGAGCAGTTCTTC.

The rearrangement links TRBV5-6 to TRBJ1-5, with D unclear. Germline V gene sequence: CDR1 SGHDT, CDR2 YYEEEE. The length of the CDR3 is 14 residues. Deletions cut 5 bases from V and 4 bases from J, with 13 bases between. The CDR3 DNA sequence: TGTGCCAGCAGTTCGGACGGAAGAAATCAGCCCCAGCATTTT. It yields the protein CASSSDGRNQPQHF.

The gene calls are TRBV5-5 and TRBJ2-1; 14 bases are a match to TRBD2. The germline V gene encodes CDR1 SGHKS and CDR2 YYEKEE (reference sequence). The CDR3 is 15 amino acids. With 5 bases clipped from V and 13 bases from J, the junction kept 11 bases outside the gene matches. Written as DNA, the CDR3 is TGTGCCAGCAGGCTTCCGGGACTAGCGGGAGAGACCCAGTTCTTC. Amino acid sequence: CASRLPGLAGETQFF.

V and J are TRBV10-2 and TRBJ2-1; 10 bases line up with TRBD2. The germline CDR1 and CDR2 sequences are WSHSY and SAAADI. The CDR3 is made up of 15 amino acids. The V and J ends lost 7 bases and 6 bases, in that order; junction bases with no gene match: 9. CDR3 residues: CASIEGTSVPNEQFF. The CDR3 DNA follows: TGCGCCAGCATTGAAGGGACTAGCGTGCCCAATGAGCAGTTCTTC.

The rearrangement links TRBV7-3 to TRBJ2-7, with 7 bases that match TRBD2. The germline V gene has CDR1 SGHTA and CDR2 FQGTGA. The junction had 5 bases not matched to a gene; V was cut back by 2 bases and J by 4 bases. CDR3 length equals 14 residues. The CDR3 region has the DNA TGTGCCAGCAGCTTAGATTCTAGCGGATACGAGCAGTACTTC. This sequence encodes CASSLDSSGYEQYF.